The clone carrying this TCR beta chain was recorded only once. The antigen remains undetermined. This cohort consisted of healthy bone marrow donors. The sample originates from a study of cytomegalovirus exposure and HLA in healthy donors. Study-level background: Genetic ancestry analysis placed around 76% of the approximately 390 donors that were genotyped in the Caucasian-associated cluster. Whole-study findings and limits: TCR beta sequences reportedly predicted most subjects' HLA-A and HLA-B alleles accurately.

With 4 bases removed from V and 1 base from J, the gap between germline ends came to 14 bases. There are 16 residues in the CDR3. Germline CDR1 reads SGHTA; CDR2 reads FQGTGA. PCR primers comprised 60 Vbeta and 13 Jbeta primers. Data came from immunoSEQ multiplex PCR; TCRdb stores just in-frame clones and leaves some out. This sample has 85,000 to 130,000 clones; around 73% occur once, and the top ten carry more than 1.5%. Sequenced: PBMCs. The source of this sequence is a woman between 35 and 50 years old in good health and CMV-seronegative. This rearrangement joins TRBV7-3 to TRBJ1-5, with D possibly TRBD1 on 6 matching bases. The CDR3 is CASSYLRTVSNQPQHF. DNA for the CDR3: TGTGCCAGCAGCTACCTTCGGACAGTAAGCAATCAGCCCCAGCATTTT.